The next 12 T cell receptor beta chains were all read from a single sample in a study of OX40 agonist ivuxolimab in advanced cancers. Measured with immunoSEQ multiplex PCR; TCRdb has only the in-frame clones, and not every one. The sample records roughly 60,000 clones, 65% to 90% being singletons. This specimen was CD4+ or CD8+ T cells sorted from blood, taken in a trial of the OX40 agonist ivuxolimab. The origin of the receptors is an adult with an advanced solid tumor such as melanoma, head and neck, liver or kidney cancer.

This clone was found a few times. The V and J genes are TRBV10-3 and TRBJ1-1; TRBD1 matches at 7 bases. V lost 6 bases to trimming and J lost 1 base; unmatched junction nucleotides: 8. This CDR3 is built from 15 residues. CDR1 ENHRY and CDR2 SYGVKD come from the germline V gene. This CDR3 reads CAIRNSGQANTEAFF. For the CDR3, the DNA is TGTGCCATCAGGAACTCCGGACAGGCGAACACTGAAGCTTTCTTT.

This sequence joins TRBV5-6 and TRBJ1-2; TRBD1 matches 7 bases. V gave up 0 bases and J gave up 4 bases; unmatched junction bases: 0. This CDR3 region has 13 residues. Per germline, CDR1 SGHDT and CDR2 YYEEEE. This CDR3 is CASSLGTGYGYTF. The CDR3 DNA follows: TGTGCCAGCAGCTTGGGGACAGGCTATGGCTACACCTTC.

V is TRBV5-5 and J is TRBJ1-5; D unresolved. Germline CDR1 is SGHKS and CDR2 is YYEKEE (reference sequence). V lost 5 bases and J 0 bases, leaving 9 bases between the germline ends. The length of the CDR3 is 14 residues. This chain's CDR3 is CASRSGYSNQPQHF. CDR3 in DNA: TGTGCCAGCAGATCGGGGTATAGCAATCAGCCCCAGCATTTT. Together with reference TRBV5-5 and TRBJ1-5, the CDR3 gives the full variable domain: DAGVTQSPTHLIKTRGQQVTLRCSPISGHKSVSWYQQVLGQGPQFIFQYYEKEERGRGNFPDRFSARQFPNYSSELNVNALLLGDSALYLCASRSGYSNQPQHFGDGTRLSIL.

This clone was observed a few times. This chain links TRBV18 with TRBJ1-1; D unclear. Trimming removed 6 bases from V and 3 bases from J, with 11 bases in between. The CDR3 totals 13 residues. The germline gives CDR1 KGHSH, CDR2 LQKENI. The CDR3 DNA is TGTGCCAGCTCGACATTAGCGGACACTGAAGCTTTCTTT. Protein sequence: CASSTLADTEAFF.

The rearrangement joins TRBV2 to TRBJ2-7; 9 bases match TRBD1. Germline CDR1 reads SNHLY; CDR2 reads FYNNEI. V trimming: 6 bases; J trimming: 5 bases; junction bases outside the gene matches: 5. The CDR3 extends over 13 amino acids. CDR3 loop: CASSPGQGDEQYF. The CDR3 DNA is TGTGCCAGCAGCCCGGGACAGGGCGACGAGCAGTACTTC.

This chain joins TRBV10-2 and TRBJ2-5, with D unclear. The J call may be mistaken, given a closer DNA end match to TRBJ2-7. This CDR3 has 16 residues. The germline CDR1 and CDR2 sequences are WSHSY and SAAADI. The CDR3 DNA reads TGCGCCAGCAGTGGTCGGCCTCGGCTGCTCGTGTACGAGCAGTACTTC. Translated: CASSGRPRLLVYEQYF.

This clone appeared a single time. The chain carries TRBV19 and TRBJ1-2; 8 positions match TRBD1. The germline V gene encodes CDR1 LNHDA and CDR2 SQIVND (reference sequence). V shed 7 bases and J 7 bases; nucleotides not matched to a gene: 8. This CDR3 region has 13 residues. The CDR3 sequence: CASKDREAVGYTF. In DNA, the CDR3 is TGTGCCAGTAAGGACAGGGAGGCTGTTGGCTACACCTTC.

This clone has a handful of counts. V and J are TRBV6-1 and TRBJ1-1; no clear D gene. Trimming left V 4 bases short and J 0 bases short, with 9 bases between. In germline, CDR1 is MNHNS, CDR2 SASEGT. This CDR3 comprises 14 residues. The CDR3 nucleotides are TGTGCCAGCAGTGGCAGGTTCATGAACACTGAAGCTTTCTTT. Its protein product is CASSGRFMNTEAFF.

This chain's CDR3 is CASSLQAGIFYNEQFF. In DNA form, the CDR3 reads TGTGCCAGCAGCCTCCAGGCAGGGATTTTCTACAATGAGCAGTTCTTC. This chain joins TRBV9 and TRBJ2-1; TRBD1 might be the D (5 bases). Per germline, CDR1 SGDLS and CDR2 YYNGEE. CDR3 length: 16 amino acids. V lost 4 bases and J 3 bases, leaving 17 bases between the germline ends.

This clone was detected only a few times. This CDR3 reads CASRPSGTDNSPLHF. The CDR3 nucleotides read TGTGCCAGCCGTCCCTCCGGGACAGATAATTCACCCCTCCACTTT. The chain recombines TRBV2 with TRBJ1-6; 7 nucleotides line up with TRBD1. This CDR3 is built from 15 residues. V lost 8 bases to trimming and J lost 5 bases; unmatched junction nucleotides: 9. Germline-derived CDR1 and CDR2 are SNHLY and FYNNEI.

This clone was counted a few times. As DNA, the CDR3 is TGTGCCAGCTCACCCTGGACAGGAGAAGCTTTCTTT. Protein product: CASSPWTGEAFF. This chain connects TRBV18 to TRBJ1-1, with 7 bases fitting TRBD1. The germline V gene has CDR1 KGHSH and CDR2 LQKENI. The CDR3 contains 12 residues. Trimming removed 3 bases from V and 8 bases from J; junction bases left unmatched: 3.

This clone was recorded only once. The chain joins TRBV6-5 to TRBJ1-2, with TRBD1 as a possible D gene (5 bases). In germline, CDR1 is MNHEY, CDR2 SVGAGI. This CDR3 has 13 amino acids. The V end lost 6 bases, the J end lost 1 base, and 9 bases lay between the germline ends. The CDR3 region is CASRPDSNYGYTF. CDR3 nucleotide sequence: TGTGCCAGCAGACCAGACAGTAACTATGGCTACACCTTC.